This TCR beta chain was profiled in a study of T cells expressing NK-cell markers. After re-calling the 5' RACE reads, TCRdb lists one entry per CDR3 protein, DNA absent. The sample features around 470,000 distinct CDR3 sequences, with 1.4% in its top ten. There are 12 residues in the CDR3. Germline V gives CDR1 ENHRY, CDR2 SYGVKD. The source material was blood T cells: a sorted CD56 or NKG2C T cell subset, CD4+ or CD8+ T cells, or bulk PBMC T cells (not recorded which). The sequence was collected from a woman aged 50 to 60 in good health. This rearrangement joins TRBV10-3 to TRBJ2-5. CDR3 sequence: CAISADLGTQYF.